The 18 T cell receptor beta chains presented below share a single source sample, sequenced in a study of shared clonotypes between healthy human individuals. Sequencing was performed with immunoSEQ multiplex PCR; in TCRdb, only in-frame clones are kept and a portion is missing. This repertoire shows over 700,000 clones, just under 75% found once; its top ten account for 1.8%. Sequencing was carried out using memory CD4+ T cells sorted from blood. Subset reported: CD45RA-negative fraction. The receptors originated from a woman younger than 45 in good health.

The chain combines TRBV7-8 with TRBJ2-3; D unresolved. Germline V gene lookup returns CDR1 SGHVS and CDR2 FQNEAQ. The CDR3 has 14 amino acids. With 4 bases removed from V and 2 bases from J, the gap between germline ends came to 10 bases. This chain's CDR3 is CASSSRTHTDTQYF. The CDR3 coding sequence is TGTGCCAGCAGCTCCCGGACCCACACAGATACGCAGTATTTT.

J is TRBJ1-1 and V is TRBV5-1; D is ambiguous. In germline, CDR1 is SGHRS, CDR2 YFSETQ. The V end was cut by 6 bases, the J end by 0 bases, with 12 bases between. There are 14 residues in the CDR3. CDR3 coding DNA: TGCGCCAGCACAAAACAGCGAATGAACACTGAAGCTTTCTTT. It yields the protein CASTKQRMNTEAFF.

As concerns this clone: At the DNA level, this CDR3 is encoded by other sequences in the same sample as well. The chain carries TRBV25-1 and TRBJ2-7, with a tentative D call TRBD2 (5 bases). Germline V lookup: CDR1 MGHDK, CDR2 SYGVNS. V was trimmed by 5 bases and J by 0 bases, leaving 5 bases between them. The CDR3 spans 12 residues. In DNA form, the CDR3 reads TGTGCCAGCAGTCGGGGCTCCTACGAGCAGTACTTC. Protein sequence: CASSRGSYEQYF.

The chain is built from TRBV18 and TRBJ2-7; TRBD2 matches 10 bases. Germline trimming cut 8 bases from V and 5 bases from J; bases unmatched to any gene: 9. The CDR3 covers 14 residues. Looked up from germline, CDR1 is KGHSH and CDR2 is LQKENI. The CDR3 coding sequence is TGTGCCAGCACCCCCGGGGGGACTAGCGACGAGCAGTACTTC. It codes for CASTPGGTSDEQYF.

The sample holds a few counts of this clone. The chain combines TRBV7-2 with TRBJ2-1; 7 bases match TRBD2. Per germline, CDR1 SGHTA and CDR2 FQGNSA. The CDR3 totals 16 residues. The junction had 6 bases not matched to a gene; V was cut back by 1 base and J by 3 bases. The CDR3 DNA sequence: TGTGCCAGCAGCTTAGTTGCGGGAGCCGACTACAATGAGCAGTTCTTC. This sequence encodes CASSLVAGADYNEQFF.

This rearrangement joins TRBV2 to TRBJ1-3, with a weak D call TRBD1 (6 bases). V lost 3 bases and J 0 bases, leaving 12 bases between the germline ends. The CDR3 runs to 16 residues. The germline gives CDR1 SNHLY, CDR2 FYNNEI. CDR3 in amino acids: CASSEGTTDSGNTIYF. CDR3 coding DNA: TGTGCCAGCAGTGAGGGGACAACCGACTCTGGAAACACCATATATTTT.

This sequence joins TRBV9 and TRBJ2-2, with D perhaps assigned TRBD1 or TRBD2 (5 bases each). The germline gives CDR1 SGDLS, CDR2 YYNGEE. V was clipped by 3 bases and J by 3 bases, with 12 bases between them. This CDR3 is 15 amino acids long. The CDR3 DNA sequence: TGTGCCAGCAGCGCCAGGGACGGATACACCGGGGAGCTGTTTTTT. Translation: CASSARDGYTGELFF. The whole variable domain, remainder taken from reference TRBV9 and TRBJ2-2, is DSGVTQTPKHLITATGQRVTLRCSPRSGDLSVYWYQQSLDQGLQFLIQYYNGEERAKGNILERFSAQQFPDLHSELNLSSLELGDSALYFCASSARDGYTGELFFGEGSRLTVL.

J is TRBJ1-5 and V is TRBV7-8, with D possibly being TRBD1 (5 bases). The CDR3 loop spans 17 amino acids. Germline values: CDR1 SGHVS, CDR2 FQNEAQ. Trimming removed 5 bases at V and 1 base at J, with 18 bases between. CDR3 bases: TGTGCCAGCAGCCCGAGGGTGGGGGGAAGGAGCAATCAGCCCCAGCATTTT. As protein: CASSPRVGGRSNQPQHF.

CDR3 nucleotide sequence: TGTGCCAGCAGCTCCAGGATACAGGGCAATGAGCAGTTCTTC. Protein: CASSSRIQGNEQFF. The genes are TRBV11-2 and TRBJ2-1; the D gene is possibly TRBD1 (6 bases). The CDR3 runs 14 residues. The germline V gene has CDR1 SGHAT and CDR2 FQNNGV. Trimming cost V 4 bases and J 6 bases, with 13 bases left between them.

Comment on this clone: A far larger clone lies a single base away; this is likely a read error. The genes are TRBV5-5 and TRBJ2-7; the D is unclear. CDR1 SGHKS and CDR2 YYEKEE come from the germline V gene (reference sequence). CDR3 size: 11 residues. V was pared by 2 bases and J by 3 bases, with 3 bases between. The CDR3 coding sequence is TGTGCCAGCAGCTTTTTCTACGAGCAGTACTTC. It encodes CASSFFYEQYF.

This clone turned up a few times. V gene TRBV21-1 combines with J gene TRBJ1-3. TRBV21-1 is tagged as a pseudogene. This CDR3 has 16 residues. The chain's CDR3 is CASSLSEGFSGNTIYF. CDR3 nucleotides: TGTGCCAGCAGCCTCTCAGAGGGCTTCTCTGGAAACACCATATATTTT.

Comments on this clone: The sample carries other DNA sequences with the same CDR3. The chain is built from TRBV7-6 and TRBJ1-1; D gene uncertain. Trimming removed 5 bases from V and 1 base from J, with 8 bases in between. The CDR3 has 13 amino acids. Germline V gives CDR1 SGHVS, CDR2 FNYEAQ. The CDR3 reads CASSTQRNTEAFF. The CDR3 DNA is TGTGCCAGCAGCACACAGAGGAACACTGAAGCTTTCTTT.

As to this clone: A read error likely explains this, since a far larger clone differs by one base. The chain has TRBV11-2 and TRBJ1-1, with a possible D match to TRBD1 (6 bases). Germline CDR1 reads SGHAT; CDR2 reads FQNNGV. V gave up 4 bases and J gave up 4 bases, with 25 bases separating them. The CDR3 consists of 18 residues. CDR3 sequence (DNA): TGTGCCAGCAGCTCCACAGGGACGATGGGTGGTTCGGGCACTGAAGCTTTCTTT. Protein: CASSSTGTMGGSGTEAFF.

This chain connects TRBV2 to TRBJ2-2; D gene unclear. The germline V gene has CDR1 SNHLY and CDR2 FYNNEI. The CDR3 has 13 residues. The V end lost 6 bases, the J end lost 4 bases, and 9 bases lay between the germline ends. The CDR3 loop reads CASSARVTGELFF. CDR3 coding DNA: TGTGCCAGCAGCGCCCGGGTCACCGGGGAGCTGTTTTTT.

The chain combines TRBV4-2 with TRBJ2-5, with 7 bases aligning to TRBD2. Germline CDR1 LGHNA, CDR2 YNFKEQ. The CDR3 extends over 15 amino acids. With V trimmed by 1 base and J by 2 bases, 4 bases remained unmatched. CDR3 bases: TGTGCCAGCAGCCAAGTAAGCGGGGAGCAAGAGACCCAGTACTTC. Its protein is CASSQVSGEQETQYF.

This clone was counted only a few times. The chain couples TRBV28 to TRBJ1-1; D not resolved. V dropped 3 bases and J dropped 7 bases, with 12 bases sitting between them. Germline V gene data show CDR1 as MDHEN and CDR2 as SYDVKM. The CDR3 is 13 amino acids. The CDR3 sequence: CASSFLRSGEAFF. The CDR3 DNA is TGTGCCAGCAGTTTTCTTAGATCGGGTGAAGCTTTCTTT.

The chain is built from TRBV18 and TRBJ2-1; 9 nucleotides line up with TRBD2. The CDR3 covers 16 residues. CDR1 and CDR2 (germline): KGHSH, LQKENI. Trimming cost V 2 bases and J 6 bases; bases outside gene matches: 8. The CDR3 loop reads CASSPGAAGGRNEQFF. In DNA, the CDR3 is TGTGCCAGCTCACCAGGAGCAGCGGGAGGTCGCAATGAGCAGTTCTTC.

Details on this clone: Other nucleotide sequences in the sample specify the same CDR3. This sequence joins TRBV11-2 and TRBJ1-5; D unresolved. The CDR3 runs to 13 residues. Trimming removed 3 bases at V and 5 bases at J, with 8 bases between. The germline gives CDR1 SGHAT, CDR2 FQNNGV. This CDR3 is CASSFREDQPQHF. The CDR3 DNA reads TGTGCCAGCAGCTTTAGGGAGGATCAGCCCCAGCATTTT.